This T cell receptor beta chain was documented in a study of cytomegalovirus exposure and HLA in healthy donors. Notes on the study in general: Follow-up analysis found HLA locus-dependent TCR association rates, highest for DRB1 and lowest for HLA-C.

Trimming shortened V by 2 bases and J by 0 bases, and 4 bases separated the two germline ends. The CDR3 runs to 13 residues. Germline CDR1 and CDR2: MNHEY and SMNVEV (reference sequence). A word on this clone: Its antigen is not known.

In the PCR, 60 Vbeta and 13 Jbeta primers were used. Profiled with immunoSEQ multiplex PCR; TCRdb holds only in-frame clones, not every one. Of some 150,000 clones in the sample, almost 85% are singletons; the top ten hold approximately 1.5%. The sequenced sample consisted of PBMCs. The chain employs TRBV27 and TRBJ1-2, with D hard to call. The receptor's source is a man aged 25-45 years in good health and CMV-seropositive. CDR3 coding DNA: TGTGCCAGCAGTTTAACAGCTAACTATGGCTACACCTTC. Amino acids: CASSLTANYGYTF.